These T cell receptor beta chains were read from a single sample in a study of blood T cell repertoires in COVID-19. Profiled with immunoSEQ multiplex PCR; TCRdb holds only in-frame clones, not every one. The sample holds some 350,000 clones, 80% to 90% seen once. Sample: peripheral blood. The source is a woman aged 25 to 39 with COVID-19, enrolled during active disease. Both conserved end residues are trimmed from each CDR3. D genes are given only for firm matches.

v_gene: TRBV15; j_gene: TRBJ2-1; d_gene: TRBD1; CDR3aa: ATSREQGNMDEQF
v_gene: TRBV29-1; j_gene: TRBJ1-3; d_gene: NA; CDR3aa: SVERATGNTIY
v_gene: TRBV4-1; j_gene: TRBJ2-1; d_gene: TRBD2; CDR3aa: ASSQVGQRGQF
v_gene: TRBV29-1; j_gene: TRBJ1-1; d_gene: NA; CDR3aa: SVVMTAGQEAF
v_gene: TRBV6-2/TRBV6-3; j_gene: TRBJ1-6; d_gene: NA; CDR3aa: ASSFPNSPLH
v_gene: TRBV5-6; j_gene: TRBJ2-1; d_gene: TRBD2; CDR3aa: ASSLEQREINNEQF
v_gene: TRBV15; j_gene: TRBJ1-4; d_gene: TRBD1; CDR3aa: ASSGQLNEKLF
v_gene: TRBV7-2; j_gene: TRBJ2-1; d_gene: NA; CDR3aa: ASSRRGLSYNEQF
v_gene: TRBV6-2/TRBV6-3; j_gene: TRBJ2-3; d_gene: TRBD2; CDR3aa: ASSYRGGTDTQY
v_gene: TRBV3-1/TRBV3-2; j_gene: TRBJ2-1; d_gene: NA; CDR3aa: ASSQDVSATRGQF
v_gene: TRBV6-6; j_gene: TRBJ2-1; d_gene: NA; CDR3aa: ASRVGTPLLSEQF
v_gene: TRBV30; j_gene: TRBJ2-1; d_gene: TRBD2; CDR3aa: AWRGGRYNEQF
v_gene: TRBV7-8; j_gene: TRBJ2-2; d_gene: NA; CDR3aa: ASSPRTANTGELF
v_gene: TRBV6-5; j_gene: TRBJ1-2; d_gene: TRBD1; CDR3aa: ASSYAYRGRNYGYT
v_gene: TRBV19; j_gene: TRBJ2-2; d_gene: TRBD2; CDR3aa: ASTSKRGDTGELF
v_gene: TRBV14; j_gene: TRBJ1-5; d_gene: NA; CDR3aa: ASSRTVNQPQH
v_gene: TRBV19; j_gene: TRBJ2-2; d_gene: NA; CDR3aa: ASSIGGAGELF
v_gene: TRBV7-6; j_gene: TRBJ2-1; d_gene: NA; CDR3aa: ASSLVRRGEQF
v_gene: TRBV24-1; j_gene: TRBJ2-1; d_gene: TRBD2; CDR3aa: ATSEGGLAGESNEQF
v_gene: TRBV4-1; j_gene: TRBJ2-1; d_gene: TRBD1; CDR3aa: ASSQARPRGRDNEQF
v_gene: TRBV5-1; j_gene: TRBJ1-6; d_gene: NA; CDR3aa: ASSLEGEIPPLH
v_gene: TRBV7-2; j_gene: TRBJ1-1; d_gene: TRBD1; CDR3aa: ASSLGNRGRGKAF
v_gene: TRBV2; j_gene: TRBJ2-3; d_gene: NA; CDR3aa: ASSEWGVGTSTDTQY
v_gene: TRBV29-1; j_gene: TRBJ2-7; d_gene: NA; CDR3aa: SVVPDSSYEQY
v_gene: TRBV3-1/TRBV3-2; j_gene: TRBJ2-1; d_gene: TRBD2; CDR3aa: ASSQRTSGRPYNEQF
v_gene: TRBV24-1; j_gene: TRBJ2-2; d_gene: TRBD1; CDR3aa: ATSDPTGTGLIGELF
v_gene: TRBV27; j_gene: TRBJ2-1; d_gene: TRBD1; CDR3aa: ASSLTGYLRNNEQF
v_gene: TRBV6-5; j_gene: TRBJ1-2; d_gene: TRBD1; CDR3aa: ASSYSRTGGRGYT
v_gene: TRBV11-3; j_gene: TRBJ2-2; d_gene: TRBD1; CDR3aa: ASSLDRDRGTGELF
v_gene: TRBV5-1; j_gene: TRBJ2-5; d_gene: NA; CDR3aa: ASSLWLKATEETQY
v_gene: TRBV29-1; j_gene: TRBJ2-3; d_gene: NA; CDR3aa: SVIGRVRTDTQY
v_gene: TRBV5-4; j_gene: TRBJ2-1; d_gene: NA; CDR3aa: ASSLDLSDNEQF
v_gene: TRBV7-6; j_gene: TRBJ2-2; d_gene: TRBD1; CDR3aa: ASSLTARQGETGELF
v_gene: TRBV5-4; j_gene: TRBJ1-1; d_gene: NA; CDR3aa: ASSLNGRDTEAF
v_gene: TRBV19; j_gene: TRBJ1-2; d_gene: NA; CDR3aa: ASTGERRGDYGYT
v_gene: TRBV5-1; j_gene: TRBJ1-1; d_gene: TRBD1; CDR3aa: ASSPRDRNTEAF
v_gene: TRBV2; j_gene: TRBJ2-4; d_gene: NA; CDR3aa: ATTREEVAKNIQY
v_gene: TRBV4-2; j_gene: TRBJ2-3; d_gene: TRBD2; CDR3aa: ASSQEQGLAGGPSDTQY
v_gene: TRBV28; j_gene: TRBJ2-7; d_gene: TRBD1; CDR3aa: ASSSTGGGGYEQY
v_gene: TRBV7-8; j_gene: TRBJ2-7; d_gene: TRBD2; CDR3aa: ASSLLAGRFYEQY
v_gene: TRBV3-1/TRBV3-2; j_gene: TRBJ2-7; d_gene: TRBD2; CDR3aa: ASSLLTSGGSYEQY
v_gene: TRBV5-4; j_gene: TRBJ2-3; d_gene: NA; CDR3aa: ASSASRDGTDTQY
v_gene: TRBV19; j_gene: TRBJ1-2; d_gene: NA; CDR3aa: ASSRYQGNGYT
v_gene: TRBV3-1/TRBV3-2; j_gene: TRBJ2-7; d_gene: TRBD1; CDR3aa: ASSQDLAGGYEQY
v_gene: TRBV4-3; j_gene: TRBJ1-4; d_gene: NA; CDR3aa: ASSQSRGVFEKLF